Following are 20 T cell receptor beta chains from one sample sequenced in a study of radiotherapy plus CTLA-4 blockade in lung cancer (dated by TCRdb to 2017 to 2018). Libraries were built with the immunoSEQ multiplex PCR assay. TCRdb provides this immuneACCESS table in a form limited to in-frame rearrangements. Some clones are lacking; in checked studies, under half of them reflect an unresolved V gene, and why the rest are absent is not known. For this sample the table gives 80,000 or so clones, of which 78% were detected only once. The ten largest clones take up 22% of the sample. Sequenced here: peripheral blood, sampled from a patient treated with radiotherapy plus ipilimumab. Every receptor here comes from a human donor with non-small cell lung cancer whose response to radiotherapy plus ipilimumab could not be evaluated. Some clones in this sample may be carry-over from other donors' samples.

The rearrangement links TRBV5-6 to TRBJ2-7; 8 nucleotides align to TRBD2. The CDR3 is made up of 18 amino acids. Germline values: CDR1 SGHDT, CDR2 YYEEEE. With 0 bases clipped from V and 0 bases from J, the junction kept 11 bases outside the gene matches. The CDR3 region is CASSLAGRGAPNSYEQYF. The CDR3 bases are TGTGCCAGCAGCTTGGCCGGGCGGGGGGCCCCTAACTCCTACGAGCAGTACTTC.

V gene TRBV19 combines with J gene TRBJ2-2, with D uncertain. CDR3 length equals 17 residues. V was cut by 7 bases and J by 5 bases, with 23 bases left in between. In germline, CDR1 is LNHDA, CDR2 SQIVND (reference sequence). The CDR3 protein is CASKPPPGLERTGELFF. DNA of the CDR3: TGTGCCAGTAAGCCCCCCCCGGGTCTCGAGAGGACCGGGGAGCTGTTTTTT.

In nucleotides, the CDR3 is TGTGCCAGCAGCGCCTCCCCCAATCAGCCCCAGCATTTT. Translated, it gives CASSASPNQPQHF. The V gene is TRBV9, the J gene TRBJ1-5, with D hard to call. CDR3 length: 13 amino acids. The V end lost 3 bases, the J end lost 3 bases, and 7 bases lay between the germline ends. The germline V gene encodes CDR1 SGDLS and CDR2 YYNGEE.

This clone was found once. The chain's CDR3 is CASSSGGSLRSYEQYF. DNA for the CDR3: TGTGCCAGCAGCTCGGGGGGTAGTCTTCGCTCCTACGAGCAGTACTTC. The chain has TRBV5-5 and TRBJ2-7; 7 bases are shared with TRBD2. V gave up 3 bases and J gave up 0 bases; unmatched junction bases: 9. CDR1 and CDR2 from the germline V gene are SGHKS and YYEKEE (reference sequence). The CDR3 length is 16 residues.

V gene TRBV4-3 combines with J gene TRBJ2-1; tentative D call: TRBD1 (6 bases). This CDR3 is built from 15 residues. Per germline, CDR1 LGHNA and CDR2 YSLEER. V was shortened by 2 bases and J by 9 bases, with 17 bases between the two germline ends. The CDR3 nucleotides read TGCGCCAGCAGCCAATACGCGAACAGGGAAATTGAGCAGTTCTTC. The encoded protein is CASSQYANREIEQFF.

The chain combines TRBV2 with TRBJ1-6; perhaps TRBD1 as D (6 bases). The length of the CDR3 is 16 residues. Germline V gives CDR1 SNHLY, CDR2 FYNNEI. V was clipped by 1 base and J by 9 bases, with 16 bases between them. Here the CDR3 reads CASSEGRTVEGSPLHF. The CDR3 DNA follows: TGTGCCAGCAGTGAAGGCAGGACAGTAGAAGGTTCACCCCTCCACTTT. Full variable domain (rest looked up from reference TRBV2 and TRBJ1-6): EPEVTQTPSHQVTQMGQEVILRCVPISNHLYFYWYRQILGQKVEFLVSFYNNEISEKSEIFDDQFSVERPDGSNFTLKIRSTKLEDSAMYFCASSEGRTVEGSPLHFGNGTRLTVT.

The J gene is TRBJ1-1, the V gene TRBV10-3, with 8 bases that match TRBD1. Germline CDR1 reads ENHRY; CDR2 reads SYGVKD. The CDR3 has 15 amino acids. V was pared by 2 bases and J by 4 bases, with 6 bases of the junction left unmatched. CDR3 in amino acids: CAISEDRGLSTEAFF. The CDR3 nucleotides read TGTGCCATCAGTGAGGACAGGGGTTTGAGCACTGAAGCTTTCTTT.

This clone was observed a handful of times. Compared with germline, one end of the junction differs, possibly owing to a read error. This rearrangement joins TRBV7-7 to TRBJ2-2, with D unclear. The CDR3 loop spans 15 amino acids. Germline CDR1 is SSHAT and CDR2 is FNYEAQ (reference sequence). CDR3 DNA: TGTGCTAGCAGCTTAGGTTTAGCGAACACCGGGGAGCTGTTTTTT. Translated: CASSLGLANTGELFF. Full variable domain (missing parts from reference TRBV7-7 and TRBJ2-2): GAGVSQSPRYKVTKRGQDVTLRCDPISSHATLYWYQQALGQGPEFLTYFNYEAQPDKSGLPSDRFSAERPEGSISTLTIQRTEQRDSAMYRCASSLGLANTGELFFGEGSRLTVL.

The gene calls are TRBV5-8 and TRBJ1-2, with 9 positions matching TRBD1. Germline CDR1 and CDR2: SGHTS and YDEGEE. This CDR3 contains 18 residues. J gave up 2 bases and V 5 bases, and 16 bases lay outside the gene matches. Here the CDR3 DNA reads TGTGCCAGCAGTTTTCTGACGGGGACAGGGAATATAAACTATGGCTACACCTTC. Protein: CASSFLTGTGNINYGYTF.

In the case of this clone: At one of its ends the junction is not consistent with the germline gene, which may arise from a read error. The V and J genes are TRBV7-9 and TRBJ2-7, with D unresolved. The CDR3 consists of 15 residues. Germline values: CDR1 SEHNR, CDR2 FQNEAQ (reference sequence). The CDR3 DNA reads TGCGCCAGCAGCCAAGATCCCTACTACGGCTACGAGCAGTACTTC. Translating gives CASSQDPYYGYEQYF.

This clone showed up just a few times. The chain recombines TRBV2 with TRBJ2-7, with D maybe TRBD2 (7 bases). CDR1 SNHLY and CDR2 FYNNEI come from the germline V gene. Trimming stripped 8 bases from V and 5 bases from J, with 19 bases between. There are 14 residues in the CDR3. CDR3 in amino acids: CASRWGGRMDEQYF. CDR3 nucleotides: TGTGCCAGCCGATGGGGGGGGCGCATGGACGAGCAGTACTTC.

This clone came up a few times. The genes are TRBV2 and TRBJ1-4; tentatively, D is TRBD1 (5 bases). With 1 base removed from V and 8 bases from J, the gap between germline ends came to 14 bases. Germline V lookup: CDR1 SNHLY, CDR2 FYNNEI. The CDR3 contains 15 residues. The CDR3 protein is CASSEGYQGEEKLFF. DNA for the CDR3: TGTGCCAGCAGTGAAGGTTACCAGGGTGAGGAAAAACTGTTTTTT.

The rearrangement joins TRBV29-1 to TRBJ2-4; 7 bases map to TRBD2. The length of the CDR3 is 14 residues. V dropped 4 bases and J dropped 0; count of bases not matched to a gene: 3. Germline CDR1 reads SQVTM; CDR2 reads ANQGSEA. The CDR3 coding sequence is TGCAGCGTTGTGGGAGGGACAGCCAAAAACATTCAGTACTTC. Protein: CSVVGGTAKNIQYF. Full variable domain (outside the CDR3, taken from reference TRBV29-1 and TRBJ2-4): SAVISQKPSRDICQRGTSLTIQCQVDSQVTMMFWYRQQPGQSLTLIATANQGSEATYESGFVIDKFPISRPNLTFSTLTVSNMSPEDSSIYLCSVVGGTAKNIQYFGAGTRLSVL.

The V and J genes are TRBV28 and TRBJ1-4; D remains ambiguous. Germline loops: CDR1 MDHEN, CDR2 SYDVKM. V was pared by 3 bases and J by 7 bases, with 12 bases between. The CDR3 totals 14 residues. The CDR3 DNA sequence: TGTGCCAGCAGTTTCATCCCTACCGGTGAAAAACTGTTTTTT. Protein product: CASSFIPTGEKLFF.

The chain has TRBV6-5 and TRBJ1-3; no clear D gene. The V end was cut by 2 bases, the J end by 7 bases, with 18 bases between. Germline values: CDR1 MNHEY, CDR2 SVGAGI. This CDR3 contains 16 residues. Here the CDR3 reads CASSYAGKVTANTIYF. The CDR3 nucleotides are TGTGCCAGCAGTTACGCGGGAAAGGTTACGGCGAACACCATATATTTT.

The CDR3 loop is CASRLDSYTYEQYF. CDR3 DNA sequence: TGTGCCAGCAGATTAGACAGTTATACCTACGAGCAGTACTTC. V is TRBV27 and J is TRBJ2-7, with D maybe TRBD1 (5 bases). Germline values: CDR1 MNHEY, CDR2 SMNVEV (reference sequence). The CDR3 is 14 residues long. V was pared by 6 bases and J by 2 bases, with 14 bases between.

The chain's CDR3 is CASRYTTRFPPYSGNTIYF. The CDR3 nucleotides read TGTGCCAGCAGATATACAACGAGGTTCCCTCCTTACTCTGGAAACACCATATATTTT. The chain joins TRBV27 to TRBJ1-3, with D unclear. The germline V and J ends were trimmed by 6 bases and 0 bases, with 24 bases remaining between them. Per germline, CDR1 MNHEY and CDR2 SMNVEV (reference sequence). CDR3 length equals 19 residues.

The chain's CDR3 is CASSIHSNQPQHF. The CDR3 DNA is TGTGCCAGCAGTATCCATAGCAATCAGCCCCAGCATTTT. The rearrangement joins TRBV28 to TRBJ1-5; D remains ambiguous. V lost 5 bases and J 0 bases, leaving 5 bases between the germline ends. The CDR3 length is 13 residues. Germline CDR1 is MDHEN and CDR2 is SYDVKM.

The chain has TRBV27 and TRBJ2-7; D might be TRBD2 (6 bases). Trimming removed 6 bases at V and 2 bases at J, with 17 bases between. The CDR3 length is 15 residues. Germline V gives CDR1 MNHEY, CDR2 SMNVEV (reference sequence). CDR3 sequence reads: CASSPWRGPPYEQYF. Here the CDR3 DNA reads TGTGCCAGCAGCCCTTGGCGGGGTCCCCCCTACGAGCAGTACTTC.

This chain connects TRBV5-1 to TRBJ2-7, with D tentatively TRBD1 (7 bases). The CDR3 extends over 13 amino acids. V shed 3 bases and J shed 6 bases, with 13 bases lying between them. Germline CDR1 is SGHRS and CDR2 is YFSETQ. CDR3 sequence (DNA): TGCGCCAGCAGCTGGAACCAGGGGGGCGAGCAGTACTTC. Its protein is CASSWNQGGEQYF.